The sequence of this TCR beta chain was determined in a study of T cell responses to AZD1222 COVID-19 vaccine. Study-level findings and limits: Repertoires were obtained only post-peak T cell response. Donors were chiefly white British, with a greater number of females, and clonal diversity was perhaps underestimated. The reported proportion of spike-specific TCRs targeting unmutated variant regions was nearly half.

This CDR3 has 16 residues. Trimming took 6 bases from V and 0 from J, leaving 15 bases between them. Germline loops: CDR1 SNHLY, CDR2 FYNNEI. Clones were read by immunoSEQ multiplex PCR, and TCRdb kept only the in-frame ones, dropping some. Of approximately 100,000 clones in the sample, about nine tenths are singletons; the top ten hold approximately 1.3%. On this clone: Its antigen remains unknown.

V is TRBV2 and J is TRBJ1-5, with D possibly TRBD1 on 5 matching bases. The clonotype originates from an adult in good health. Here the sequenced sample was peripheral blood, taken on day 0 of AZD1222 vaccination. The CDR3 DNA is TGTGCCAGCAGCTATAGGGGCCCCTATAGCAATCAGCCCCAGCATTTT. Translation gives CASSYRGPYSNQPQHF.